This T cell receptor (beta chain) was sequenced in a study of vaccination and CD4 T cells after COVID-19. The germline V gene encodes CDR1 MNHEY and CDR2 SVGEGT. This CDR3 has 17 amino acids. The V end was cut by 6 bases, the J end by 2 bases, with 22 bases between. As for this clonotype: Its antigen is not known.

Treatment defined: roughly 10-day PBMC culture with coronavirus spike peptide pools or control peptides (ViraFEST assay). PBMCs, plated at approximately 2 million per well, were grown in the presence of 10 IU/ml IL-2 and 9.5 to 10 ug/ml peptide pools. Cultured CD4+ T cells had their DNA profiled by the Oncomine TCR Beta short-read assay. Scientists extracted genomic DNA from CD4+ T cells grown in culture. TCRdb called the PCR reads again in MiXCR, with one record for every CDR3 protein. The data contain around 26,000 distinct CDR3 sequences, around 66% of them singletons. The V call is TRBV6-2 or TRBV6-3, the J call TRBJ1-2; perhaps TRBD1 as D (6 bases). The clonotype originates from a human donor who had recovered from COVID-19. The sequencing sample was made of CD4+ T cells from blood, cultured in vitro. The DNA for the CDR3 is TGTGCCAGCAGCCGATCCCCTCAGGGGACTTCGAACTATGGCTACACCTTC. Residues: CASSRSPQGTSNYGYTF.